This passage covers 22 T cell receptor beta chains from one sample sequenced in a study of cytomegalovirus exposure and HLA in healthy donors. The assay was immunoSEQ multiplex PCR, and TCRdb's table has in-frame clones only and misses some. The sample includes 110,000 or so clones, 86% of them seen just once. Sample: PBMCs. The receptors originated from a man younger than 35 in good health and CMV-seronegative.

The chain joins TRBV19 to TRBJ2-5, with 12 nucleotides matching TRBD2. The ends lost 8 bases at V and 5 bases at J; junction bases unmatched: 18. Germline CDR1 is LNHDA and CDR2 is SQIVND (reference sequence). The CDR3 extends over 18 amino acids. In DNA form, the CDR3 reads TGTGCCAGTGGAACCAGATTGACTAGCGGGAGACGGGGTGAGACCCAGTACTTC. Translating it yields CASGTRLTSGRRGETQYF.

Turning to this clone: Additional DNA sequences in this sample encode the identical CDR3. The chain links TRBV29-1 to TRBJ2-7; 12 positions match TRBD2. Germline V gives CDR1 SQVTM, CDR2 ANQGSEA. V was clipped by 4 bases and J by 3 bases; unmatched bases: 4. The CDR3 is made up of 14 amino acids. CDR3 in DNA: TGCAGCGTTGCGGAGGGACTAGCGGGCTACGAGCAGTACTTC. Translated, it gives CSVAEGLAGYEQYF.

In its sample, this clone was seen once. The rearrangement uses TRBV19 and TRBJ1-4, with TRBD1 matching over 10 bases. V lost 6 bases to trimming and J lost 8 bases; unmatched junction nucleotides: 6. Germline V lookup: CDR1 LNHDA, CDR2 SQIVND (reference sequence). The CDR3 length is 14 residues. The CDR3 sequence is CASRGQGKGEKLFF. For the CDR3, the DNA is TGTGCCAGTAGGGGACAGGGGAAGGGGGAAAAACTGTTTTTT.

The rearrangement joins TRBV10-2 to TRBJ2-3; possible D gene TRBD2, 6 bases. This CDR3 spans 13 amino acids. Germline-derived CDR1 and CDR2 are WSHSY and SAAADI. V gave up 10 bases and J gave up 6 bases, with 17 bases separating them. The CDR3 loop is CATALAGWDTQYF. The CDR3 DNA sequence: TGCGCCACCGCACTAGCCGGGTGGGATACGCAGTATTTT.

The CDR3 loop reads CASSPVPANYGYTF. CDR3 DNA: TGTGCCAGCAGTCCAGTGCCCGCTAACTATGGCTACACCTTC. The chain joins TRBV6-1 to TRBJ1-2, with D unresolved. This CDR3 has 14 residues. The germline V and J ends were trimmed by 5 bases and 0 bases, with 10 bases remaining between them. Per the germline V gene, CDR1 is MNHNS and CDR2 is SASEGT.

The chain is built from TRBV9 and TRBJ1-2; the match to TRBD1 covers 12 bases. The CDR3 runs 15 residues. The junction had 8 bases not matched to a gene; V was cut back by 3 bases and J by 8 bases. CDR1 is SGDLS and CDR2 is YYNGEE in the germline V gene. The CDR3 sequence: CASSGWGQGARGYTF. In DNA form, the CDR3 reads TGTGCCAGCAGCGGTTGGGGACAGGGGGCCAGGGGCTACACCTTC.

This clone was counted a single time. This chain links TRBV29-1 with TRBJ2-1; TRBD2 might be the D (5 bases). The V and J ends lost 1 base and 9 bases respectively, with 7 bases between them. The CDR3 has 11 residues. The germline V gene has CDR1 SQVTM and CDR2 ANQGSEA. The DNA for the CDR3 is TGCAGCGTTGAAGGAGGGTTTGAGCAGTTCTTC. This gives the protein CSVEGGFEQFF.

The CDR3 DNA is TGCGCCAGCAGCTTGGGACTGACCTATGGCTACACCTTC. Translating gives CASSLGLTYGYTF. This sequence joins TRBV5-1 and TRBJ1-2, with D uncertain. V was shortened by 0 bases and J by 4 bases, with 7 bases between the two germline ends. The length of the CDR3 is 13 residues. Germline values: CDR1 SGHRS, CDR2 YFSETQ.

J is TRBJ1-2 and V is TRBV2; the match to TRBD1 covers 7 bases. J gave up 7 bases and V 5 bases, and 13 bases lay outside the gene matches. Germline CDR1 SNHLY, CDR2 FYNNEI. The CDR3 contains 15 residues. The CDR3 sequence: CASSTGTESFSGYTF. CDR3 DNA sequence: TGTGCCAGCAGTACCGGGACAGAGTCTTTCAGTGGCTACACCTTC.

The chain uses TRBV18 and TRBJ1-2, with 7 nucleotides matching TRBD1. V lost 3 bases and J lost 7; bases outside the gene matches: 11. Germline values: CDR1 KGHSH, CDR2 LQKENI. The CDR3 has 15 amino acids. Here the CDR3 reads CASSPRREGATGYTF. CDR3 nucleotide sequence: TGTGCCAGCTCACCCCGCCGAGAGGGGGCCACTGGCTACACCTTC.

The gene calls are TRBV2 and TRBJ2-4, with no clear D. The CDR3 length is 13 residues. Trimming left V 4 bases short and J 0 bases short, with 4 bases between. CDR1 SNHLY and CDR2 FYNNEI come from the germline V gene. CDR3 sequence: CASSGLAKNIQYF. The CDR3 region has the DNA TGTGCCAGCAGTGGTCTAGCCAAAAACATTCAGTACTTC. The full variable domain, rest sourced from reference TRBV2 and TRBJ2-4, is EPEVTQTPSHQVTQMGQEVILRCVPISNHLYFYWYRQILGQKVEFLVSFYNNEISEKSEIFDDQFSVERPDGSNFTLKIRSTKLEDSAMYFCASSGLAKNIQYFGAGTRLSVL.

The chain employs TRBV7-9 and TRBJ2-3, with 7 nucleotides matching TRBD1. The junction had 4 bases not matched to a gene; V was cut back by 1 base and J by 0 bases. There are 16 residues in the CDR3. Germline-derived CDR1 and CDR2 are SEHNR and FQNEAQ (reference sequence). This CDR3 reads CASSLGGGPSTDTQYF. CDR3 nucleotides: TGTGCCAGCAGCTTAGGAGGGGGCCCTAGCACAGATACGCAGTATTTT.

The sample holds one count of this clone. The V gene is TRBV5-1, the J gene TRBJ2-3; D remains unclear. The length of the CDR3 is 11 residues. The V and J ends lost 7 bases and 6 bases respectively, with 9 bases between them. CDR1 SGHRS and CDR2 YFSETQ come from the germline V gene. Here the CDR3 reads CASAIADTQYF. CDR3 nucleotides: TGCGCCAGCGCGATCGCGGATACGCAGTATTTT. The full variable domain, its missing parts supplied by reference TRBV5-1 and TRBJ2-3, is KAGVTQTPRYLIKTRGQQVTLSCSPISGHRSVSWYQQTPGQGLQFLFEYFSETQRNKGNFPGRFSGRQFSNSRSEMNVSTLELGDSALYLCASAIADTQYFGPGTRLTVL.

The rearrangement uses TRBV2 and TRBJ1-1; TRBD1 might be the D (6 bases). The V gene's germline CDR1 is SNHLY and CDR2 FYNNEI. Trimming took 7 bases from V and 4 from J, leaving 19 bases between them. The length of the CDR3 is 15 residues. The CDR3 sequence: CASTPLGGVGTEAFF. For the CDR3, the DNA is TGTGCCAGCACCCCACTAGGGGGGGTTGGCACTGAAGCTTTCTTT. Together with reference TRBV2 and TRBJ1-1, the CDR3 gives the full variable domain: EPEVTQTPSHQVTQMGQEVILRCVPISNHLYFYWYRQILGQKVEFLVSFYNNEISEKSEIFDDQFSVERPDGSNFTLKIRSTKLEDSAMYFCASTPLGGVGTEAFFGQGTRLTVV.

J is TRBJ1-2 and V is TRBV11-1; no clear D. Germline V gene data show CDR1 as SGHAT and CDR2 as FQDESV (reference sequence). The CDR3 contains 16 residues. V lost 6 bases and J lost 0, with 17 bases in between. The CDR3 DNA reads TGTGCCAGCAGTCTAGGCACGGCGTCAGCTAACTATGGCTACACCTTC. Translation: CASSLGTASANYGYTF.

J is TRBJ2-2 and V is TRBV14; TRBD2 agrees at 9 bases. V dropped 0 bases and J dropped 4; count of bases not matched to a gene: 6. Germline V gives CDR1 SGHDN, CDR2 FVKESK. The CDR3 has 17 residues. The CDR3 spells CASSQEHPSGITGELFF. The DNA of the CDR3 is TGTGCCAGCAGCCAAGAACATCCTAGCGGGATCACCGGGGAGCTGTTTTTT.

The J gene is TRBJ2-2, the V gene TRBV6-1; D is possibly TRBD1 (5 bases). This CDR3 is 16 amino acids long. Germline loops: CDR1 MNHNS, CDR2 SASEGT. V shed 4 bases and J shed 6 bases, with 18 bases lying between them. The CDR3 DNA reads TGTGCCAGCAGTGTAATCCTGTGGCCCAGGGCCGGGGAGCTGTTTTTT. Translation: CASSVILWPRAGELFF.

The chain uses TRBV19 and TRBJ2-1; D gene uncertain. This CDR3 is built from 11 residues. In germline, CDR1 is LNHDA, CDR2 SQIVND (reference sequence). Trimming removed 6 bases from V and 3 bases from J, with 3 bases in between. CDR3: CASSLYNEQFF. The CDR3 nucleotides read TGTGCCAGTAGCCTCTACAATGAGCAGTTCTTC.

The chain uses TRBV7-9 and TRBJ2-1; D gene uncertain. The CDR3 contains 15 residues. CDR1 SEHNR and CDR2 FQNEAQ come from the germline V gene (reference sequence). V gave up 1 base and J gave up 0 bases, with 7 bases separating them. The CDR3 nucleotides read TGTGCCAGCAGCTTAGGCACGAGCTCCTACAATGAGCAGTTCTTC. Its protein product is CASSLGTSSYNEQFF.

This chain links TRBV7-2 with TRBJ1-4; tentative D call: TRBD1 (6 bases). Germline loops: CDR1 SGHTA, CDR2 FQGNSA. The CDR3 sequence is 15 residues long. V lost 2 bases and J 5 bases, leaving 12 bases between the germline ends. Here the CDR3 reads CASSLSGTSNEKLFF. CDR3 bases: TGTGCCAGCAGCTTAAGTGGGACATCGAATGAAAAACTGTTTTTT.

At least ten counts were recorded for this clone. J is TRBJ2-7 and V is TRBV6-5; D might be TRBD1 (5 bases). Trimming pared 0 bases from V and 0 bases from J, leaving 9 bases between. Germline V gene data show CDR1 as MNHEY and CDR2 as SVGAGI. The CDR3 consists of 15 residues. CDR3 region: CASSYSSDSSYEQYF. In nucleotides, the CDR3 is TGTGCCAGCAGTTACTCGAGCGACAGCTCCTACGAGCAGTACTTC.

This rearrangement joins TRBV30 to TRBJ1-2; D ambiguous. Germline CDR1 and CDR2: GTSNPN and SVGIG (reference sequence). V lost 0 bases and J lost 7, with 6 bases in between. The CDR3 has 11 amino acids. CDR3 sequence reads: CAWSVEVGYTF. CDR3 coding DNA: TGTGCCTGGAGTGTAGAGGTTGGCTACACCTTC. The variable domain in full, completed from reference TRBV30 and TRBJ1-2, reads SQTIHQWPATLVQPVGSPLSLECTVEGTSNPNLYWYRQAAGRGLQLLFYSVGIGQISSEVPQNLSASRPQDRQFILSSKKLLLSDSGFYLCAWSVEVGYTFGSGTRLTVV.